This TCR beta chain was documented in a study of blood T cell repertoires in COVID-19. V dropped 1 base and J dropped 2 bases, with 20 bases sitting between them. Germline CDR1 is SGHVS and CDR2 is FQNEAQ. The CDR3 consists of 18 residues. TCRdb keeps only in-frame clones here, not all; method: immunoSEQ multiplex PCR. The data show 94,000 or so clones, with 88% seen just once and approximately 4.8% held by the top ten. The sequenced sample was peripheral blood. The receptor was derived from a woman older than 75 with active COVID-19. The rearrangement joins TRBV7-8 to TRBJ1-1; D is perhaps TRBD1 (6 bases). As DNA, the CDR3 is TGTGCCAGCAGCTTAGTAGGGGGGGGTGGACCCACCAACACTGAAGCTTTCTTT. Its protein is CASSLVGGGGPTNTEAFF.